The clone carrying this T cell receptor (beta chain) was counted only a few times. Its antigen is still unknown. Unique molecular identifiers were affixed to single, distinct cDNA molecules. TCRdb recomputed calls from the 5' RACE reads with MiXCR, one row per CDR3 protein. The data show around 61,000 distinct CDR3 sequences, about 15% seen once. The sample is drawn from a study of early T cells in non-severe SARS-CoV-2 infection. Overall study context: Sequencing input comprised bulk RNA from unsorted whole blood; chain pairing was not available.

Study results and limitations: Anti-spike CD8 responses were favored by VDJdb matching, which missed private and CD4 specificities.

The CDR3 is made up of 13 amino acids. With 3 bases removed from V and 6 bases from J, the gap between germline ends came to 8 bases. The sample was whole blood, taken at baseline. The sequence was obtained from an adult who was a healthcare worker with PCR-confirmed SARS-CoV-2 infection or an uninfected control (not recorded which). J is TRBJ2-2 and V is TRBV12-3 or TRBV12-4, with no clear D. CDR3 protein: CASSFGPPGELFF. The CDR3, as DNA: TGTGCCAGCAGTTTCGGACCTCCCGGGGAGCTGTTTTTT.